What follows describes a single TCR beta chain. This CDR3 region has 14 residues. V dropped 5 bases and J dropped 7 bases, with 14 bases sitting between them. CDR1 is MNHEY and CDR2 is SMNVEV in the germline V gene (reference sequence). This sample is drawn from a study of identical twins. One entry per CDR3 protein results from TCRdb running MiXCR on the 5' RACE reads. The table has hundreds of thousands of distinct CDR3 sequences, roughly 18% seen once. These records were also assigned to another study, of T cells expressing NK-cell markers. That work states: Topping the CD3+CD56-NKG2C+ fraction as well were these clonotypes, in four donors.

Sequenced: PBMCs. The chain employs TRBV27 and TRBJ1-4; possible D gene TRBD1, 6 bases. The sequence was obtained from a woman in her late teens or twenties in good health. The CDR3, as DNA: TGTGCCAGCAGTCCAACAGGGTGGTTTGAAAAACTGTTTTTT. Translating gives CASSPTGWFEKLFF.